Listed here are 5 T cell receptor beta chains from one sample, sequenced in a study of T cell repertoires in cytomegalovirus infection. These TCRs are of unknown antigen specificity. A single record per CDR3 protein comes from TCRdb applying MiXCR to the reads. This table has about 500,000 distinct CDR3 sequences, 30% to 40% appearing once. Source: cultured PBMCs, taken from culture after CMV antigen stimulation. The receptors derive from a human donor in good health (CMV status not recorded). Some clones in this sample may be carry-over from other donors' samples.

Notes on this clonotype: A much larger clone is a single base away; this may be a read error. The chain combines TRBV11-3 with TRBJ2-7, with TRBD1 matching 7 bases. The ends lost 2 bases at V and 3 bases at J; junction bases unmatched: 1. The CDR3 runs to 13 residues. CDR1 is SGHNT, CDR2 YENEEA, per germline. As DNA, the CDR3 is TGTGCCAGCAGCTTATACAGGGGCTACGAGCAGTACTTC. Its protein is CASSLYRGYEQYF.

The chain is built from TRBV12-3 or TRBV12-4 and TRBJ2-3; TRBD2 matches 9 bases. This CDR3 contains 16 residues. V was clipped by 3 bases and J by 3 bases; unmatched bases: 7. The CDR3 protein is CASSLGRSGRTDTQYF. CDR3 nucleotides: TGTGCCAGCAGTTTGGGGCGTAGCGGGAGAACAGATACGCAGTATTTT.

The genes are TRBV6-2 or TRBV6-3 and TRBJ2-1; 9 bases match TRBD2. The CDR3 spans 17 residues. J lost 1 base, V lost 4 bases, and 8 bases had no gene match. Germline V CDR1 and CDR2: MNHEY, SVGEGT. The CDR3: CASSSATSGWSYNEQFF. CDR3 sequence (DNA): TGTGCCAGCAGTTCCGCCACTAGCGGGTGGTCCTACAATGAGCAGTTCTTC.

This chain links TRBV6-2 or TRBV6-3 with TRBJ2-3; a weak D match, TRBD2 (5 bases). V dropped 2 bases and J dropped 1 base, with 10 bases sitting between them. There are 15 residues in the CDR3. The germline gives CDR1 MNHEY, CDR2 SVGEGT. The CDR3 DNA follows: TGTGCCAGCAGTTACAATGGGAGAGGCACAGATACGCAGTATTTT. It encodes CASSYNGRGTDTQYF.

The genes are TRBV19 and TRBJ1-3; D is uncertain. The CDR3 has 15 residues. The V end lost 2 bases, the J end lost 0 bases, and 8 bases lay between the germline ends. Germline CDR1 LNHDA, CDR2 SQIVND (reference sequence). CDR3 nucleotides: TGTGCCAGTAGTATAAGTCAGGACTCTGGAAACACCATATATTTT. It codes for CASSISQDSGNTIYF.